These 17 T cell receptor beta chains were sequenced from one sample in a study of blood T cells in healthy people across ages. Next came a second PCR, run for roughly 6 to 11 cycles, which used a sample-barcoded 5' primer along with a J-beta primer mix. TCRdb ran MiXCR on the 5' RACE reads and lists one entry per CDR3 protein. Of roughly 1,500,000 distinct CDR3 sequences listed, 40% to 50% are singletons. Material for sequencing was blood. The receptors were gathered from a woman between 18 and 29 years old in good health.

This clonotype was picked up a small number of times. V gene TRBV6-1 combines with J gene TRBJ2-7, with D possibly being TRBD1 (6 bases). Trimming removed 4 bases at V and 5 bases at J, with 15 bases between. The CDR3 is 14 amino acids. CDR1 and CDR2 (germline): MNHNS, SASEGT. CDR3 amino acids: CASSVGQIKDEQYF. CDR3 sequence (DNA): TGTGCCAGCAGTGTCGGACAGATCAAGGACGAGCAGTACTTC.

The J gene is TRBJ1-2, the V gene TRBV4-1, with 9 bases fitting TRBD1. Germline CDR1 is MGHRA and CDR2 is YSYEKL. The CDR3 spans 14 residues. Trimming removed 6 bases from V and 6 bases from J; junction bases left unmatched: 8. The CDR3 sequence: CASRPGQGYDGYTF. DNA of the CDR3: TGCGCCAGCAGGCCCGGACAGGGGTACGATGGCTACACCTTC.

The chain uses TRBV11-2 and TRBJ2-3; maybe TRBD2 (5 bases). The ends were cut back, 4 bases at V and 0 bases at J, with 11 bases in the middle. This CDR3 is 15 amino acids long. CDR1 and CDR2 from the germline V gene are SGHAT and FQNNGV. The CDR3 loop reads CASSSRTPSTDTQYF. In DNA form, the CDR3 reads TGTGCCAGCAGCTCCAGGACTCCTAGCACAGATACGCAGTATTTT.

This clonotype was seen a handful of times. V usage is TRBV20-1 and J usage is TRBJ2-5; 13 bases are shared with TRBD2. The V and J ends lost 3 bases and 1 base, in that order; junction bases with no gene match: 2. Germline loops: CDR1 DFQATT, CDR2 SNEGSKA (reference sequence). The length of the CDR3 is 15 residues. CDR3 sequence reads: CSASGLAGAQETQYF. For the CDR3, the DNA is TGCAGTGCTAGTGGACTAGCGGGGGCCCAAGAGACCCAGTACTTC.

The CDR3 DNA reads as TGCAGCGTTGAACAATGGACTAGCGGGGGCACAGATACGCAGTATTTT. It translates to CSVEQWTSGGTDTQYF. The V call is TRBV29-1, the J call TRBJ2-3, with 12 bases that match TRBD2. Trimming took 2 bases from V and 1 from J; bases not matched to a gene: 4. The germline V gene encodes CDR1 SQVTM and CDR2 ANQGSEA. The CDR3 sequence is 16 residues long.

This clonotype was detected only a few times. J is TRBJ2-7 and V is TRBV6-6; D is ambiguous. Trimming removed 6 bases from V and 9 bases from J, with 15 bases in between. The germline gives CDR1 MNHNY, CDR2 SVGAGI (reference sequence). This CDR3 has 12 residues. The CDR3 DNA sequence: TGTGCCAGCAGCGGGCCTTCCCCCGGGCAGTACTTC. Residues: CASSGPSPGQYF.

To note about this clonotype: The junction departs from the called germline gene at one end, perhaps through a read error. The V and J genes are TRBV4-1 and TRBJ2-1; 8 positions agree with TRBD2. The CDR3 spans 13 residues. Germline V lookup: CDR1 MGHRA, CDR2 YSYEKL. CDR3 DNA sequence: TGCGCCGGCAGCCAAGAGGTAGCGGGAGAGCAGTTCTTC. As protein: CAGSQEVAGEQFF.

The chain has TRBV29-1 and TRBJ1-2; no clear D gene. Germline V CDR1 and CDR2: SQVTM, ANQGSEA. This CDR3 comprises 13 residues. Trimming stripped 5 bases from V and 1 base from J, with 11 bases between. The CDR3 nucleotides read TGCAGCGTTCCCACTCAGGATAACTATGGCTACACCTTC. Translating it yields CSVPTQDNYGYTF.

A few counts support this clonotype. The V and J genes are TRBV20-1 and TRBJ1-2; 7 nucleotides agree with TRBD1. This CDR3 comprises 14 residues. The V gene's germline CDR1 is DFQATT and CDR2 SNEGSKA (reference sequence). Trimming at V came to 2 bases and at J to 8 bases, leaving 11 bases not matched to a gene. The CDR3 sequence is CSARSGQVEEGYTF. In DNA, the CDR3 is TGCAGTGCTAGAAGTGGACAGGTTGAGGAAGGCTACACCTTC.

This chain connects TRBV10-3 to TRBJ2-2, with no clear D. In germline, CDR1 is ENHRY, CDR2 SYGVKD. The CDR3 spans 11 residues. Trimming removed 9 bases at V and 1 base at J, with 3 bases between. CDR3 residues: CAILNTGELFF. Written as DNA, the CDR3 is TGTGCCATATTGAACACCGGGGAGCTGTTTTTT.

The chain carries TRBV7-9 and TRBJ2-4, with 14 bases matching TRBD2. The DNA end is more similar to TRBJ2-7, so the J call may be wrong. CDR1 SEHNR and CDR2 FQNEAQ come from the germline V gene (reference sequence). The CDR3 is 15 amino acids. The CDR3 coding sequence is TGTGCCAGCAGCCGTGGGACTAGCGGGAGTGGCGAGCAGTACTTC. Protein sequence: CASSRGTSGSGEQYF.

This clonotype appeared a few times. The rearrangement links TRBV5-1 to TRBJ2-3, with 7 bases identical to TRBD2. The germline CDR1 and CDR2 sequences are SGHRS and YFSETQ. The CDR3 loop spans 16 amino acids. The V and J ends lost 1 base and 0 bases, in that order; junction bases with no gene match: 5. This CDR3 is CASSLPLAGSTDTQYF. CDR3 DNA: TGCGCCAGCAGCTTGCCCTTAGCGGGTAGCACAGATACGCAGTATTTT.

V usage is TRBV25-1 and J usage is TRBJ1-2; D might be TRBD1 (6 bases). The CDR3 runs 15 residues. Looked up from germline, CDR1 is MGHDK and CDR2 is SYGVNS. Trimming took 1 base from V and 7 from J, leaving 16 bases between them. CDR3 region: CASSESLQGSGGYTF. The CDR3 nucleotides are TGTGCCAGCAGTGAATCCCTACAGGGATCAGGTGGCTACACCTTC.

The chain recombines TRBV10-3 with TRBJ1-1, with D possibly matching TRBD1 (6 bases). This CDR3 has 17 amino acids. V gave up 7 bases and J gave up 6 bases, with 27 bases separating them. Germline V gives CDR1 ENHRY, CDR2 SYGVKD. Here the CDR3 reads CAITTAHAAGDRAEAFF. The CDR3 nucleotides are TGTGCCATCACGACAGCCCACGCGGCAGGGGATAGGGCTGAAGCTTTCTTT.

V gene TRBV30 combines with J gene TRBJ2-3; possible D gene TRBD2, 5 bases. CDR1 GTSNPN and CDR2 SVGIG come from the germline V gene (reference sequence). The germline V and J ends were trimmed by 0 bases and 6 bases, with 10 bases remaining between them. The CDR3 is 13 amino acids. The CDR3 nucleotides read TGTGCCTGGAGTGTCGGTGGGAGTGATACGCAGTATTTT. Its translation: CAWSVGGSDTQYF.

This clonotype has a handful of counts. This sequence joins TRBV30 and TRBJ2-4; no clear D. Germline V gene data show CDR1 as GTSNPN and CDR2 as SVGIG (reference sequence). V was shortened by 4 bases and J by 13 bases, with 23 bases between the two germline ends. The CDR3 totals 14 residues. The CDR3 region has the DNA TGTGCCTGGAAGTATAATTTACCGAGCTATGAGCAGTACTTC. Translated: CAWKYNLPSYEQYF.

The V gene is TRBV7-2, the J gene TRBJ2-5, with 7 bases fitting TRBD2. Germline V gene data show CDR1 as SGHTA and CDR2 as FQGNSA. The CDR3 is 16 amino acids. V lost 1 base and J lost 2; bases outside the gene matches: 7. The CDR3 nucleotides are TGTGCCAGCAGCTTAGGGGGTAGCGGGCGTCAAGAGACCCAGTACTTC. This translates into CASSLGGSGRQETQYF.